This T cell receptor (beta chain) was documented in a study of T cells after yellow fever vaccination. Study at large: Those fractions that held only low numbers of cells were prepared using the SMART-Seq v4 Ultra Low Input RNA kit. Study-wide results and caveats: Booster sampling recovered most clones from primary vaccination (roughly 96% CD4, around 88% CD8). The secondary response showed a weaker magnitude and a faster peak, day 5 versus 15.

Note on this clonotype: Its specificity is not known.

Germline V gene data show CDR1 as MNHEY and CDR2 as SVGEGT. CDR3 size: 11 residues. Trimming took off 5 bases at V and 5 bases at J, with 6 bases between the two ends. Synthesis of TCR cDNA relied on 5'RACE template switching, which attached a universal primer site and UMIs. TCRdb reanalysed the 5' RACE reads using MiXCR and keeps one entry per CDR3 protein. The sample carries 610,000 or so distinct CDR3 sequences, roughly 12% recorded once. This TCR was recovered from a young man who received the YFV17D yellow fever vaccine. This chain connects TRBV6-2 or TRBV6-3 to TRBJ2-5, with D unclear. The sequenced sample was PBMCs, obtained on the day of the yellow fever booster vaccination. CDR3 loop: CASSKMETQYF. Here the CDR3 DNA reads TGTGCCAGCAGTAAAATGGAGACCCAGTACTTC.